Sequencing of this TCR beta chain was carried out in a study of regulatory and conventional T cells in RAG deficiency. The assay was immunoSEQ multiplex PCR, and TCRdb's table has in-frame clones only and misses some. Of 30,000 to 35,000 clones listed, 85% to 90% are singletons. This CDR3 contains 19 residues. The V gene end was trimmed by 5 bases and the J gene end by 0 bases; junction bases not matched to a gene: 14. Germline V gives CDR1 SEHNR, CDR2 FQNEAQ (reference sequence). In addition, the sample was reused for a study of regulatory T cells. Per that paper: Amplification used 52 TRBV primers and 13 TRBJ primers. In patients, unique TRB V-J pairs were restricted and V/J usage skewed, especially in Tregs.

The origin of this receptor is a human donor in good health. J is TRBJ1-4 and V is TRBV7-9, with TRBD1 matching over 8 bases. The sequencing input was CD8+ T cells sorted from blood. The CDR3, as DNA: TGTGCCAGCAGCCCGACCGGACAGGGACCCTTTTCAACTAATGAAAAACTGTTTTTT. It encodes CASSPTGQGPFSTNEKLFF. The whole variable domain, remainder taken from reference TRBV7-9 and TRBJ1-4, is DTGVSQNPRHKITKRGQNVTFRCDPISEHNRLYWYRQTLGQGPEFLTYFQNEAQLEKSRLLSDRFSAERPKGSFSTLEIQRTEQGDSAMYLCASSPTGQGPFSTNEKLFFGSGTQLSVL.